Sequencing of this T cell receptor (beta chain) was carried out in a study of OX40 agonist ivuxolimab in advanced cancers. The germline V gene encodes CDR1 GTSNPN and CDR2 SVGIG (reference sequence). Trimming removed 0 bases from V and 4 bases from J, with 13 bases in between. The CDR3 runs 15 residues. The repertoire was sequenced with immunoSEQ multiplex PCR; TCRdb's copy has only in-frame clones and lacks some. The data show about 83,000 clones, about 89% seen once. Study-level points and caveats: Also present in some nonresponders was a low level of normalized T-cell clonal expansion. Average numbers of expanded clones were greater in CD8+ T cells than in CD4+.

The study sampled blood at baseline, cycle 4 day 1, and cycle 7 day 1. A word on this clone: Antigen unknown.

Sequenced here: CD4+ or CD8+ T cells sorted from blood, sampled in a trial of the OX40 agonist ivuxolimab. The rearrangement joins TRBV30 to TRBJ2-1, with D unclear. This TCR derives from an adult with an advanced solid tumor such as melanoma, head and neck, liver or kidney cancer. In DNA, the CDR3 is TGTGCCTGGAGTGTTTGGCAAGACTTTTACAATGAGCAGTTCTTC. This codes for CAWSVWQDFYNEQFF.